Listed below are T cell receptor beta chains from one sample, sequenced in a study of molecular identifiers for immune sequencing clone quantification. TCRdb reprocessed the PCR reads with MiXCR, giving one entry per CDR3 protein. This table holds some 590,000 distinct CDR3 sequences, about 25% found once. The sequenced sample was naive CD8+ T cells from blood, with Jurkat cell RNA spiked in. These receptors came from a human donor in good health. Some libraries in this study had Jurkat cell RNA spiked in. CDR3s include the opening cysteine and the closing phenylalanine or tryptophan. The D gene is left open where the match is weak. Clone size appears in some rows only: once, few, many, or a class for an expanded clone.

>TRBD2|TRBV7-9|TRBJ2-1|-
CASSLASGRAVNEQFF
TGTGCCAGCAGCTTAGCTAGCGGGAGGGCCGTCAATGAGCAGTTCTTC
>TRBD2|TRBV3-1|TRBJ2-7|-
CASSQVSGSHEQYF
TGTGCCAGCAGCCAAGTTAGCGGGAGTCACGAGCAGTACTTC
>-|TRBV4-3|TRBJ1-1|many
CASSQATMNTEAFF
TGCGCCAGCAGCCAAGCCACCATGAACACTGAAGCTTTCTTT
>TRBD2|TRBV6-5|TRBJ2-2|few
CASSRSAGAGGPLNTGELFF
TGTGCCAGCAGCCGGTCCGCTGGAGCGGGAGGCCCACTAAACACCGGGGAGCTGTTTTTT
>-|TRBV2|TRBJ1-1|many
CASDRYTEAFF
TGTGCCAGCGATCGTTACACTGAAGCTTTCTTT
>-|TRBV27|TRBJ2-7|-
CASTPGGAVFRQYF
TGTGCCAGCACGCCTGGGGGGGCAGTTTTTCGGCAGTACTTC
>-|TRBV4-1|TRBJ2-7|many
CASSQVMGYEQYF
TGCGCCAGCAGCCAAGTTATGGGGTACGAGCAGTACTTC
>-|TRBV28|TRBJ2-7|-
CASSSAGDSLVAEQYF
TGCGCCAGCAGTTCCGCCGGAGACAGTTTAGTCGCCGAGCAGTACTTC
>-|TRBV4-3|TRBJ1-4|many
CASSQDQWGGDEKLFF
TGCGCCAGCAGCCAAGATCAATGGGGTGGCGATGAAAAACTGTTTTTT
>-|TRBV4-3|TRBJ2-1|-
CASSQESDYYNEQFF
TGCGCCAGCAGCCAAGAGTCCGACTATTACAATGAGCAGTTCTTC
>-|TRBV20-1|TRBJ2-1|-
CSASGLYNEQFF
TGCAGTGCTAGTGGTCTTTACAATGAGCAGTTCTTC
>TRBD2|TRBV12-3/TRBV12-4|TRBJ2-5|few
CASSSASGGVEETQYF
TGTGCCAGCAGTTCTGCTAGCGGGGGGGTGGAAGAGACCCAGTACTTC
>-|TRBV28|TRBJ2-7|-
CASSCQGAVDEQYF
TGTGCCAGCAGTTGTCAGGGTGCGGTCGACGAGCAGTACTTC
>TRBD1|TRBV5-1|TRBJ2-7|many
CASSSGTGVYEQYF
TGTGCCAGCAGCTCCGGGACAGGGGTCTACGAGCAGTACTTC
>TRBD1|TRBV12-3/TRBV12-4|TRBJ2-2|many
CASIQEYRGSLGELFF
TGTGCCAGCATCCAGGAATACAGGGGATCTTTAGGGGAGCTGTTTTTT
>TRBD1|TRBV12-3/TRBV12-4|TRBJ2-6|few
CASSFWSADRAGANVLTF
TGTGCCAGCAGTTTTTGGTCGGCTGACAGGGCTGGGGCCAACGTCCTGACTTTC
>-|TRBV14|TRBJ1-1|many
CASSQESRWGAEAFF
TGTGCCAGCAGCCAAGAGAGTAGGTGGGGGGCTGAAGCTTTCTTT
>TRBD2|TRBV29-1|TRBJ2-7|-
CSVGDPGTSGTYEQYF
TGCAGCGTTGGAGATCCGGGAACTAGCGGTACCTACGAGCAGTACTTC
>TRBD1|TRBV5-1|TRBJ1-3|few
CASSSRPTGVTFSGNTIYF
TGCGCCAGCAGCTCCCGCCCGACAGGGGTTACCTTCTCTGGAAACACCATATATTTT
>-|TRBV14|TRBJ2-7|-
CASSQELLAEQYF
TGTGCCAGCAGCCAAGAGTTGTTGGCCGAGCAGTACTTC
>-|TRBV7-8|TRBJ1-5|many
CASSLNRFGRNQPQHF
TGTGCCAGCAGCTTAAATAGATTCGGCCGCAATCAGCCCCAGCATTTT
>-|TRBV4-1|TRBJ2-2|-
CASSPQPGRTGELFF
TGCGCCAGCAGCCCCCAACCGGGTAGAACCGGGGAGCTGTTTTTT
>TRBD2|TRBV7-9|TRBJ2-3|many
CASSLLVRTSGDTDTQYF
TGTGCCAGCAGCCTTCTCGTTCGGACTAGCGGGGACACAGATACGCAGTATTTT
>-|TRBV12-3/TRBV12-4|TRBJ1-5|many
CASSWAGDQPQHF
TGTGCCAGCAGTTGGGCAGGTGATCAGCCCCAGCATTTT
>-|TRBV9|TRBJ1-1|many
CASSGGGTEAFF
TGTGCCTCAAGTGGGGGGGGCACTGAAGCTTTCTTT
>TRBD2|TRBV12-3/TRBV12-4|TRBJ2-1|-
CASSSSGGGYNERFF
TGTGCCAGCAGTTCCAGCGGGGGGGGATACAATGAGCGGTTCTTC
>-|TRBV20-1|TRBJ2-3|few
CSARERGLRDTQYF
TGCAGTGCCCGCGAACGGGGTTTGAGAGATACGCAGTATTTT
>-|TRBV4-3|TRBJ1-2|-
CASSPGSRGEHGYTF
TGCGCCAGCAGCCCGGGTAGCCGTGGGGAACATGGCTACACCTTC
>TRBD1|TRBV20-1|TRBJ1-6|few
CSARRPGQGPESYNSPLHF
TGCAGTGCAAGGCGCCCCGGACAGGGGCCCGAATCCTATAATTCACCCCTCCACTTT
>TRBD1|TRBV5-3|TRBJ2-3|few
CASSEGQGGPDTQYF
TGTGCCAGCAGCGAGGGACAGGGAGGGCCAGATACGCAGTATTTT
>TRBD1|TRBV7-9|TRBJ2-7|few
CASSFGTGERYEQYF
TGTGCCAGCAGCTTCGGGACAGGGGAACGGTACGAGCAGTACTTC
>TRBD1|TRBV29-1|TRBJ2-7|few
CSVEEWRQGTYEQYF
TGCAGCGTTGAAGAGTGGCGACAGGGCACCTACGAGCAGTACTTC
>-|TRBV12-3/TRBV12-4|TRBJ2-3|many
CASSPDMGDTQYF
TGTGCCAGCAGTCCGGACATGGGGGATACGCAGTATTTT
>-|TRBV6-1|TRBJ1-1|-
CASGDGGNAEVFF
TGTGCCAGCGGTGATGGGGGGAACGCAGAAGTCTTCTTT
>-|TRBV18|TRBJ2-5|few
CASSPTTGFQETQYF
TGTGCCAGCTCACCCACAACGGGGTTCCAAGAGACCCAGTACTTC
>TRBD1|TRBV7-9|TRBJ1-1|-
CASSFPGGEMNTEAFF
TGTGCCAGCAGCTTCCCAGGGGGAGAAATGAACACTGAAGCTTTCTTT
>-|TRBV19|TRBJ1-1|few
CASSILQGPEAFF
TGTGCCAGTAGTATCTTACAGGGTCCTGAAGCTTTCTTT